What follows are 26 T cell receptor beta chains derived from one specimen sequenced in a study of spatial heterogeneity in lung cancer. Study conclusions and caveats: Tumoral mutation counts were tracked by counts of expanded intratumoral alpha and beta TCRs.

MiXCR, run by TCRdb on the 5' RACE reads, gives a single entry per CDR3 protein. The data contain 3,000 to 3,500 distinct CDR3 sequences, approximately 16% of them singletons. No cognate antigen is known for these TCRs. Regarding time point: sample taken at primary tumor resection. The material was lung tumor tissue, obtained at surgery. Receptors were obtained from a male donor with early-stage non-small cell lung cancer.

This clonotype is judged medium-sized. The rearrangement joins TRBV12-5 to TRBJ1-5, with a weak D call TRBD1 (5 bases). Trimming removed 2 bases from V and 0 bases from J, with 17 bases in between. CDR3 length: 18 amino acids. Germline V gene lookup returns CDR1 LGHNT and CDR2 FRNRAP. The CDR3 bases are TGTGCTAGTGGTTTGTACGGGGCGAATCTAAATAGCAATCAGCCCCAGCATTTT. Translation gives CASGLYGANLNSNQPQHF. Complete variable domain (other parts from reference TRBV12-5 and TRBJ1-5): DARVTQTPRHKVTEMGQEVTMRCQPILGHNTVFWYRQTMMQGLELLAYFRNRAPLDDSGMPKDRFSAEMPDATLATLKIQPSEPRDSAVYFCASGLYGANLNSNQPQHFGDGTRLSIL.

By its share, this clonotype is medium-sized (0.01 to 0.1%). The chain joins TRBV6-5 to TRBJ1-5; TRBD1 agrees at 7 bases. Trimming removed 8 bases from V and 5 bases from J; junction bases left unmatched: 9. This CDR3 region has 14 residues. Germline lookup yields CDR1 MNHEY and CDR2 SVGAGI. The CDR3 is CASGRQGSHQPQHF. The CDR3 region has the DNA TGTGCCAGCGGTAGACAGGGATCGCATCAGCCCCAGCATTTT.

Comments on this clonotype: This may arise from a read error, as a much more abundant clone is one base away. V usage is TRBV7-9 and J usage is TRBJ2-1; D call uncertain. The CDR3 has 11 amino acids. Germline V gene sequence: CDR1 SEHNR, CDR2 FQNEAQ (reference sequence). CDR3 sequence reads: CASSLAIEQSF. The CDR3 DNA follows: TGTGCCAGCAGCTTAGCGATTGAGCAGTCCTTC.

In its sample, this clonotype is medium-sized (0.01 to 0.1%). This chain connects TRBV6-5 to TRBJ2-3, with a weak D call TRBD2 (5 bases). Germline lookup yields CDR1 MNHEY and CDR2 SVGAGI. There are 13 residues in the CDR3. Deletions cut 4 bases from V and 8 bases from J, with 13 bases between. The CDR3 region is CASSSKEGSTQYF. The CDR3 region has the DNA TGTGCCAGCAGTTCCAAAGAGGGTAGTACGCAGTATTTT.

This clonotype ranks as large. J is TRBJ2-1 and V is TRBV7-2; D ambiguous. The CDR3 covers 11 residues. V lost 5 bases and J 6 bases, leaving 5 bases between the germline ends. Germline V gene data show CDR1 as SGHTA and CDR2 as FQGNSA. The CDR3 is CASSPVNEQFF. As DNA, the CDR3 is TGTGCCAGCAGCCCCGTCAATGAGCAGTTCTTC.

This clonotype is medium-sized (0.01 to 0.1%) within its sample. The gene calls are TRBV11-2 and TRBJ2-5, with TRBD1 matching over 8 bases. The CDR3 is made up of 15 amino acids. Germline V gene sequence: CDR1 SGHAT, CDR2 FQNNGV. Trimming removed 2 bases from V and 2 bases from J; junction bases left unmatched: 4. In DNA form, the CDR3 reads TGTGCCAGCAGCTTACAGGGGGCGATTCAAGAGACCCAGTACTTC. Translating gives CASSLQGAIQETQYF.

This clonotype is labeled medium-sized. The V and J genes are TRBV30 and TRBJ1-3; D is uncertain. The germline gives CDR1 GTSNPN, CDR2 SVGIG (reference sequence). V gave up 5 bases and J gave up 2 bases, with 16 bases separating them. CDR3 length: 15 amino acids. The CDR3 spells CAWVRAGSAGNTIYF. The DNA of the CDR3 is TGTGCCTGGGTGAGGGCAGGCTCTGCTGGAAACACCATATATTTT.

CDR3 in amino acids: CSENRDRNEKLFF. The CDR3 DNA reads as TGCAGCGAAAACAGGGACCGAAATGAAAAACTGTTTTTT. This chain uses TRBV29-1 with TRBJ1-4, with D perhaps TRBD1 (6 bases). The germline CDR1 and CDR2 sequences are SQVTM and ANQGSEA. V was trimmed by 7 bases and J by 5 bases, leaving 14 bases between them. CDR3 length equals 13 residues.

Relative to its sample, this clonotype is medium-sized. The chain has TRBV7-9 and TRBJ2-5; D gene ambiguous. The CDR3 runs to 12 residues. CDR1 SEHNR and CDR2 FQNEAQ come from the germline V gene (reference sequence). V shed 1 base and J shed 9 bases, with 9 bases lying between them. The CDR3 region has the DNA TGTGCCAGCAGCTTAGATCAGCGTGCCCAGTACTTC. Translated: CASSLDQRAQYF. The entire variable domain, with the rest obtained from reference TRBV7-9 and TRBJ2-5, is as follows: DTGVSQNPRHKITKRGQNVTFRCDPISEHNRLYWYRQTLGQGPEFLTYFQNEAQLEKSRLLSDRFSAERPKGSFSTLEIQRTEQGDSAMYLCASSLDQRAQYFGPGTRLLVL.

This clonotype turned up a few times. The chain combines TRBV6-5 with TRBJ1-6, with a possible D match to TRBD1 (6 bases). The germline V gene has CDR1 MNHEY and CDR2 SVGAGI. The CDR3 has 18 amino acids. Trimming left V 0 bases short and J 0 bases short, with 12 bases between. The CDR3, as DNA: TGTGCCAGCAGTTACTCAACAGGGCTTAGCTCCTATAATTCACCCCTCCACTTT. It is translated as CASSYSTGLSSYNSPLHF.

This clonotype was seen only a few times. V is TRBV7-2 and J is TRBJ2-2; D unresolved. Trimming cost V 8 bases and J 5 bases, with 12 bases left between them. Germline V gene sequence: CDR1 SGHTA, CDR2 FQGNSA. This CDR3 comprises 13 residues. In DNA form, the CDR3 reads TGTGCCAGCGGTCGTGTGAATACCGGGGAGCTGTTTTTT. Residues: CASGRVNTGELFF.

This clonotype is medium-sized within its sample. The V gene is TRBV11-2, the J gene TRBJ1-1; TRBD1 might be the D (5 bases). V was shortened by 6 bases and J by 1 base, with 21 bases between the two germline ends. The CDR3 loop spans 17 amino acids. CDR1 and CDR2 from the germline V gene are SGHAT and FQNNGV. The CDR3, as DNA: TGTGCCAGCAGACCCCCCTTGGGGGGAGGGCGGAACACTGAAGCTTTCTTT. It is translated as CASRPPLGGGRNTEAFF.

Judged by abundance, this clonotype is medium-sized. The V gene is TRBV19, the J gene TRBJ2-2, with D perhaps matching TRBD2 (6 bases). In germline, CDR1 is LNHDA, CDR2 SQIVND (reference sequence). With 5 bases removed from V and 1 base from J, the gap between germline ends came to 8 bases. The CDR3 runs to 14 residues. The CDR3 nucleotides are TGTGCCAGTAGTTTCGGGGGGAACACCGGGGAGCTGTTTTTT. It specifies CASSFGGNTGELFF.

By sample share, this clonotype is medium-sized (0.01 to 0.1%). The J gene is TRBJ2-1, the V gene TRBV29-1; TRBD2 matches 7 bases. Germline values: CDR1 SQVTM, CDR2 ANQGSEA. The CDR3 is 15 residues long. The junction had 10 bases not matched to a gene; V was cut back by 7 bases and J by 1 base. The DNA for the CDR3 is TGCAGCGGCCGGCCTCTAGCGGAGTCCTACAATGAGCAGTTCTTC. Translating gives CSGRPLAESYNEQFF.

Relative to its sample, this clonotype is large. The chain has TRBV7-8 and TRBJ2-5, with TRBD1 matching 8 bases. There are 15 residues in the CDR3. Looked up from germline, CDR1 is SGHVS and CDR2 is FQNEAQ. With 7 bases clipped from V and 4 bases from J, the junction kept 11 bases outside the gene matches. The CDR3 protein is CASIASTGGLETQYF. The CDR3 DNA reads TGTGCCAGCATCGCCTCCACAGGGGGACTAGAGACCCAGTACTTC.

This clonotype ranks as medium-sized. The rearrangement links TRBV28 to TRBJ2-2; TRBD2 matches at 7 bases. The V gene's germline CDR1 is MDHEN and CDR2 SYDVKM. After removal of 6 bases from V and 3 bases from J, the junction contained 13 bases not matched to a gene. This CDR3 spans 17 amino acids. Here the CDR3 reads CASSPGRRELYTGELFF. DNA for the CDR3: TGTGCCAGCAGCCCAGGGAGGCGGGAGTTGTACACCGGGGAGCTGTTTTTT.

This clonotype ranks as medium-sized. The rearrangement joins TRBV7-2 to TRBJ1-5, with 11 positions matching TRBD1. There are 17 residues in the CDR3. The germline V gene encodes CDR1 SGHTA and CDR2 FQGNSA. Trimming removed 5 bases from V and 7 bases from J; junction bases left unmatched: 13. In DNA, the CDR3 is TGTGCCAGCAGCCTTAGCCCCGGGACAGGGGGGAAGCAGCCCCAGCATTTT. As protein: CASSLSPGTGGKQPQHF.

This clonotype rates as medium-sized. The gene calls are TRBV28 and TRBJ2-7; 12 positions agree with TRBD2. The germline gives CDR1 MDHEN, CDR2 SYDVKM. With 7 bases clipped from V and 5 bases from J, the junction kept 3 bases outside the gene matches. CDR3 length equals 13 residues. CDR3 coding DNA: TGTGCCAGCAAGACTAGCGGGAGAGACGAGCAGTACTTC. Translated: CASKTSGRDEQYF.

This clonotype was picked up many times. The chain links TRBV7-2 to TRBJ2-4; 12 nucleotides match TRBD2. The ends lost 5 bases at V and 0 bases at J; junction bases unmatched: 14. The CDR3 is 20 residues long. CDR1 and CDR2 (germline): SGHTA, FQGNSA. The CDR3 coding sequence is TGTGCCAGCAGCCTGGGACTAGCGGGCTTAGGGGGTCTAGCCAAAAACATTCAGTACTTC. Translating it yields CASSLGLAGLGGLAKNIQYF.

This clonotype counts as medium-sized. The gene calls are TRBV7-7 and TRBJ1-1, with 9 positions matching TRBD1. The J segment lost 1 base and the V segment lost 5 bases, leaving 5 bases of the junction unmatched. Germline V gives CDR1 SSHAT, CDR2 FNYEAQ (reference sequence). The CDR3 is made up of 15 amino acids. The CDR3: CASSLGTGQNTEAFF. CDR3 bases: TGTGCCAGCAGCCTTGGGACAGGGCAGAACACTGAAGCTTTCTTT.

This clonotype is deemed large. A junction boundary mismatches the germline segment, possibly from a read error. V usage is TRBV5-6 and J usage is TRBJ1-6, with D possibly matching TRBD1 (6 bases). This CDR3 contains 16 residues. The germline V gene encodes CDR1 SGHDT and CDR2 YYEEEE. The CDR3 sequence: CASTLKGHPYNSPLHF. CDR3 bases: TGTGCCAGCACCTTGAAGGGACACCCGTATAATTCACCCCTCCACTTT.

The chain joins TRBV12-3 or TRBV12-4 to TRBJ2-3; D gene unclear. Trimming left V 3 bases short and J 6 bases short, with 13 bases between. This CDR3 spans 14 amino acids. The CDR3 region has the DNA TGTGCCAGCAGTTTTGCAGTGTTCGGGGATACGCAGTATTTT. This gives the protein CASSFAVFGDTQYF.

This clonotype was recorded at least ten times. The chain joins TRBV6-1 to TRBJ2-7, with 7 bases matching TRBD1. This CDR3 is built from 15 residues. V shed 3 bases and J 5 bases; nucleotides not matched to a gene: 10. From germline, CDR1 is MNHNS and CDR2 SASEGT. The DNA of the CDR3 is TGTGCCAGCAGTGAGTCGGGCAGGGGGTCGGACGAGCAGTACTTC. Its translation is CASSESGRGSDEQYF.

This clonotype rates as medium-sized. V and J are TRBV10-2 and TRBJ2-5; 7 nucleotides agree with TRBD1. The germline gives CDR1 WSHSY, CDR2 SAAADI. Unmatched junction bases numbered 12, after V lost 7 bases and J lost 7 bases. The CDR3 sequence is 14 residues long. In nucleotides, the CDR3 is TGCGCCAGCACTACCGGGACAGTGGAAGGGACCCAGTACTTC. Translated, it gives CASTTGTVEGTQYF.

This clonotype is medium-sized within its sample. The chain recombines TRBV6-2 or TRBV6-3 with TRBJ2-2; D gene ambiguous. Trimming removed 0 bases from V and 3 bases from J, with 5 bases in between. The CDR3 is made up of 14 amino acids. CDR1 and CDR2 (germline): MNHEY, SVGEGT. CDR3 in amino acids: CASSYSTDTGELFF. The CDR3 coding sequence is TGTGCCAGCAGTTACTCGACTGACACCGGGGAGCTGTTTTTT.

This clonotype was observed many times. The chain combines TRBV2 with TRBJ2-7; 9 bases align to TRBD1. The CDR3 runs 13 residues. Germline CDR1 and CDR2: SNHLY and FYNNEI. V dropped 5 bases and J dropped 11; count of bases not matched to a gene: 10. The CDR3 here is CASSWDREEPKYF. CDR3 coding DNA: TGTGCCAGCAGTTGGGACAGGGAAGAACCAAAGTACTTC.